This TCR beta chain comes out of a study of cytomegalovirus exposure and HLA in healthy donors listed by TCRdb under 2017. For the study in its entirety: According to an earlier analysis of a few hundred of the donors, about 170 million T cells yielded some 120 million unique TCR beta sequences and about 300 Gb of sequence data. On average, approximately 250,000 unique TCR beta nucleotide sequences were sequenced per donor among 350 to 400 genotyped donors of the cohort, with roughly 18% of those sequences being non-productive. All discovery cohort repertoires had been generated using a single sequencing platform. The later analysis used no new phenotypic data to find candidate immune exposures, relying instead on TCR beta sequences and their occurrence across donors. The T cell repertoires of about 700 subjects were profiled by immunosequencing and related to cytomegalovirus serostatus. Roughly 5 DR-DQ haplotypes were treated as single units for association and clustering because of strong linkage in the cohort. To study patterns of TCR occurrence, a later analysis re-analyzed previously published TCR beta repertoires from just over 650 donors and added high-resolution HLA genotyping. An early release covering about 600 HLA-typed donors comprised around 300 gigabases of sequencing data and approximately 85 million unique TCR sequences. The study aimed to test whether signatures of past pathogen exposure could be identified by cataloging public T cell receptors. Of the roughly 410 genotyped donors, approximately 81% were placed in the genetic ancestry cluster associated with self-reported Caucasian donors. Donor age, sex, ethnicity and CMV serostatus were collected together with the repertoire data. To predict cytomegalovirus infection status, the study brought together high-throughput TCR immunosequencing, statistical association of individual TCRs with disease status, and machine learning. Along with the approximately 700-subject first cohort, a separate validation cohort of around 110 different subjects was used. Class I and class II HLA loci were covered by the typing at four-digit resolution. A later genetic analysis used genome-wide SNP genotypes for about 60% of the roughly 700 donors, treating that subset as a discovery cohort. The number of donors typed differed by locus, with about 629-630 for A, B, C, DRB1 and DQB1, around 500 for DQA1, 600 to 610 for DPA1, and around 460 for DPB1. To decide whether each TCR beta V gene segment behaved as functional or pseudogenic, an earlier analysis of several hundred of the donors relied on high-throughput TCR beta sequencing.

What the work shows at the level of the full study, not this receptor alone: Because some donors lacked HLA typing at each locus, the association tests relied only on the typed subset. In a later analysis, HLA-associated TCR beta chains showed more clonal expansion and lower generation probabilities than non-associated chains that were equally common. The sequencing pipeline was judged likely to have produced a cluster of highly shared sequence variants as a technical artifact. Seventeen rarely observed V segments, including chromosome 9 orphons, were excluded from the earlier analysis of approximately 500 of the donors because counts were too low. The cohort was sequenced for TCR beta chains only, and without alpha or paired-chain data the features that could be detected were limited. The study listed 150 to 200 TCR beta chains as associated with cytomegalovirus. CMV serostatus was the only immune exposure information available for the cohort. Cytomegalovirus status was reported to be diagnosed by the classifier with high specificity and sensitivity in both the original and validation cohorts. Some IMGT-functional V segments, including TRBV6-2 and TRBV6-3, could not be told apart with the 87-base-pair reads, so those segments were excluded. In a later analysis, most CMV-associated TCR beta chains were found to appear HLA-restricted, with HLA associations seemingly driven largely by CMV exposure. Broadly in line with IMGT annotations, most TCR beta V segments showed up in productive rearrangements about 87% or about 30% of the time in an earlier analysis of 587 of the donors. A later analysis reported that several top co-occurrence clusters appeared linked to parvovirus B19, influenza, CMV and Epstein-Barr virus. In a later genetic analysis, fewer N-insertions in productive TCRs were reported among donors in an Asian-associated ancestry cluster than the roughly 640-donor mean. A later analysis found that TCR association rates varied across HLA loci, with DRB1 alleles showing the most associated TCRs and HLA-C alleles the fewest. Sequencing depth was assumed to be roughly uniform across donors in the presence/absence analyses, though that assumption may not hold. Across donors, most TCR sequences were observed very rarely, whereas some public TCRs were present in many individuals. It was suggested by the authors that the approach could potentially be generalized to other disease states and immunological phenotypes. Correlated functional status among segregating V segments might be attributable to linkage disequilibrium, but an unknown experimental factor could not be ruled out. Strong co-occurrence of HLA alleles, especially DR and DQ, made assigning TCR associations to individual alleles difficult. At a false discovery rate of 0.05, a later analysis linked roughly 17,000 TCR beta sequences to specific HLA alleles. A later genetic analysis associated a missense DCLRE1C variant with V-gene and J-gene trimming of TCR beta chains, and an independent cohort replicated the association. In vitro tests confirmed that three of the cytomegalovirus-associated TCR beta chains recognize cytomegalovirus antigens. A further reported finding was that TCR beta sequences accurately predicted the HLA-A and HLA-B alleles for most subjects in the first cohort.

CDR1 is given as MDHEN and CDR2 as SYDVKM, both from the germline V gene. From the cysteine up to the phenylalanine, the CDR3 has a length of 16 residues. Just CDR3 DNA is preserved here, 48 bases in frame from base 1. Germline trimming amounts to 3 bases on V and 0 bases on J, with 3 as the count of junction bases outside the gene matches. For this clone: There is no known antigen for this receptor. No clone much larger than this one lies a single base away; base qualities are absent.

In total, roughly 670 healthy bone marrow donors made up the cohort. At the time of sampling, all cohort members were nominally healthy, though unrecorded immune exposures were likely present. The donor was CMV seronegative and belonged to the group of 350 to 400 seronegative cohort members. A peripheral blood sample was collected from each donor, and TCR beta sequencing was performed on peripheral blood mononuclear cells. The Qiagen DNeasy Blood Extraction Kit was used to extract genomic DNA from the blood cell samples. The library was built by means of the immunoSEQ multiplex PCR assay. A mixture of 60 forward primers for TCR Vbeta segments and 13 reverse primers for TCR Jbeta segments was used in the multiplex PCR. Amplification of the CDR3 region of rearranged TCR beta genes was performed with a multiplex PCR assay on genomic DNA. Amplified TCR beta libraries were sequenced as 87-base-pair reads on the Illumina HiSeq System. The authors processed their data as follows. A later analysis tallied 80 million to 95 million unique TCR beta chains across the 666 repertoires, and approximately 12 million of those chains were shared by two or more donors. Raw reads were error-corrected and collapsed into unique sequences by a nearest-neighbor algorithm in which closely related sequences were merged to remove PCR and sequencing errors. To assign V, D and J gene segments, CDR3 sequences were aligned to IMGT reference sequences. For a sequence to be retained, a match of at least six nucleotides was required to both a V gene segment and a J gene segment. A rearrangement was called productive if the CDR3 had no stop codons and remained in frame with V and J, and every other rearrangement was called non-productive. CDR3 was defined by IMGT convention, running from the second conserved V-encoded cysteine to the conserved J-encoded phenylalanine. Sequences without an unambiguous match to a single V gene segment were excluded from the earlier analysis of over 500 of the donors. An earlier analysis of roughly 590 of the donors called V segments functional above 56.7% productive rearrangements and segregating when the between-donor standard deviation exceeded 5%. A statistical classification framework was developed to diagnose cytomegalovirus status using the catalog of TCR beta chain sequences. A later analysis assigned V and J genes by comparing TCR nucleotide sequences with IMGT/GENE-DB human TR gene sequences. Using the TCRdist pipeline, a later analysis assigned CDR3 sequences along with most-parsimonious VDJ recombination scenarios. In a later analysis, every TCR beta chain was defined by the combination of its CDR3 amino acid sequence and its V-gene family, and reads without a unique V-gene family were dropped. In a later analysis, 450 to 600 highly shared, low-generation-probability nucleotide sequences were removed to address suspected cross-contamination and a sequencing artifact. In a later analysis, a clonal expansion index was calculated for each public chain from normalized within-repertoire ranks of inferred template counts. Generation probabilities in a later analysis came from a VDJ recombination model fitted to out-of-frame rearrangements, and those results were checked against IGoR. A later analysis scored TCR-TCR, TCR-HLA and TCR-CMV co-occurrence with hypergeometric tests, applying a repertoire-size bias correction to TCR pairs. A later analysis estimated false discovery rates by permuting HLA or CMV assignments 20 times. In a later analysis, co-occurring TCRs were grouped with DBSCAN, and TCRdist sequence similarity was added when clustering was performed within HLA-allele-positive subsets. For co-occurrence clustering, repertoires with fewer than 30,000 or more than 120,000 public chains were excluded, along with roughly 5 repertoires with anomalous nucleotide sharing. TCRdb took over this immuneACCESS table, retaining in-frame rearrangements with V and J assigned. Such tables are incomplete; in checked studies, under half of the missing clones stem from an unresolved V gene, and the remainder is unexplained. V, J and clone size derive from that table, while D and trimming were established from the DNA sequence. The table for this sample lists about 100,000 clones; approximately 75% of them were counted only once. Of the sample, approximately 3.6% falls within the top ten clones.

The origin of this receptor is a woman in her thirties or forties in good health and CMV-seronegative. The sequenced sample consisted of PBMCs. This chain joins TRBV28 to TRBJ1-5; 9 nucleotides in the junction match TRBD1. Read as DNA, the sequence is TGTGCCAGCAGTTTGACGACAGGGGGTAGCAATCAGCCCCAGCATTTT. Its coded protein is CASSLTTGGSNQPQHF.